This TCR beta chain came from a study of blood T cell repertoires in COVID-19. Study details: Material from acute and convalescent COVID-19 was sourced from the United States, Italy and Spain. In each case, the material was cDNA or gDNA derived from T cells, B-cell-depleted T cells, or PBMCs.

This CDR3 is 15 amino acids long. Germline-derived CDR1 and CDR2 are ENHRY and SYGVKD. V dropped 6 bases and J dropped 1; count of bases not matched to a gene: 7. Sequencing was performed with immunoSEQ multiplex PCR; in TCRdb, only in-frame clones are kept and a portion is missing. The data show 35,000 to 45,000 clones, 80% to 90% seen once. The TCR comes from a human donor in a cohort sampled during active or convalescent COVID-19. The donor label of this sample is uncertain. Sequencing was carried out using peripheral blood. The J gene is TRBJ2-5, the V gene TRBV10-3; TRBD1 agrees at 8 bases. DNA for the CDR3: TGTGCCATCAGCGCCGGACAGGGCGGCCAAGAGACCCAGTACTTC. Translation gives CAISAGQGGQETQYF.